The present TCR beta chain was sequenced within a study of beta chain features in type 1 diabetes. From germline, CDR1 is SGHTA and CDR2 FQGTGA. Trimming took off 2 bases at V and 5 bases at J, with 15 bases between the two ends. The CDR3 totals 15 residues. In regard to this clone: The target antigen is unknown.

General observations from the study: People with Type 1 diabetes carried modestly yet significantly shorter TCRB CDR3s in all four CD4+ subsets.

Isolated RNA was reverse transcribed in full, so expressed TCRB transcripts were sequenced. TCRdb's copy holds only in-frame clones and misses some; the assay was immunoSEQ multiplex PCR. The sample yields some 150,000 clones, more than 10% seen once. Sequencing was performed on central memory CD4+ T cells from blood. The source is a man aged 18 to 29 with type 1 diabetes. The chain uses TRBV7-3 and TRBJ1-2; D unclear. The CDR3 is CASSLVDGSSYGYTF. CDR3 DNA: TGTGCCAGCAGCTTAGTGGATGGCAGTAGTTATGGCTACACCTTC.